Below are 14 T cell receptor beta chains sequenced from a single sample in a study of a mutant IDH1 vaccine in newly diagnosed glioma. These receptors' targets are unknown. Time point meaning: week 5, during vaccination. Each dose delivered 300 ug of mutant IDH1 20-mer peptide subcutaneously with imiquimod. Produced via immunoSEQ multiplex PCR; TCRdb's table is partial and in-frame only. The table shows about 54,000 clones, with around 80% occurring only once. Sequenced material: PBMCs, taken from a glioma patient whose treatment included an IDH1 peptide vaccine. The source is a man aged 25-45 years with glioma.

The chain couples TRBV18 to TRBJ1-4; maybe TRBD1 (5 bases). Trimming removed 4 bases at V and 4 bases at J, with 10 bases between. The germline gives CDR1 KGHSH, CDR2 LQKENI. The CDR3 totals 14 residues. CDR3 DNA sequence: TGTGCCAGCTCACGGTGGGGGGATAATGAAAAACTGTTTTTT. It is translated as CASSRWGDNEKLFF.

The chain recombines TRBV5-5 with TRBJ2-7; 8 bases fit TRBD1. The J segment lost 4 bases and the V segment lost 3 bases, leaving 6 bases of the junction unmatched. Germline assignment: CDR1 SGHKS and CDR2 YYEKEE (reference sequence). The CDR3 is 14 residues long. CDR3 sequence (DNA): TGTGCCAGCAGCTGGGGGACAGGTGGGTACGAGCAGTACTTC. As protein: CASSWGTGGYEQYF.

A single count supports this clone. This chain connects TRBV5-5 to TRBJ1-3, with D maybe TRBD1 (5 bases). This CDR3 has 16 amino acids. V was shortened by 0 bases and J by 1 base, with 11 bases between the two germline ends. Germline CDR1 reads SGHKS; CDR2 reads YYEKEE (reference sequence). The chain's CDR3 is CASSLAGRGSGNTIYF. The CDR3 nucleotides read TGTGCCAGCAGCTTGGCCGGGCGGGGGTCTGGAAACACCATATATTTT.

J is TRBJ1-2 and V is TRBV18; TRBD1 aligns across 10 bases. The CDR3 runs to 14 residues. Per germline, CDR1 KGHSH and CDR2 LQKENI. Losses at the gene ends were 2 bases for V and 5 bases for J; bases not matched to a gene: 2. The DNA of the CDR3 is TGTGCCAGCTCACCAGGGGGACAGGGGTATGGCTACACCTTC. Its translation: CASSPGGQGYGYTF.

The chain links TRBV19 to TRBJ1-3; D remains unclear. Germline CDR1 LNHDA, CDR2 SQIVND (reference sequence). V lost 7 bases and J lost 2, with 12 bases in between. There are 14 residues in the CDR3. The CDR3 nucleotides are TGTGCCAGTACCCACATGAATACTGGAAACACCATATATTTT. Translating gives CASTHMNTGNTIYF.

This clone occurred a few times. The genes are TRBV10-3 and TRBJ2-3; D is ambiguous. The CDR3 contains 14 residues. Per the germline V gene, CDR1 is ENHRY and CDR2 is SYGVKD. V gave up 3 bases and J gave up 11 bases, with 18 bases separating them. CDR3 in amino acids: CAISEGPTYTQQYF. As DNA, the CDR3 is TGTGCCATCAGTGAAGGGCCCACCTACACTCAGCAGTATTTT.

J is TRBJ2-7 and V is TRBV13; either TRBD1 or TRBD2 may fit D (5 bases each). V lost 5 bases to trimming and J lost 0 bases, with 14 bases between them. The CDR3 has 15 amino acids. Germline CDR1 and CDR2: PRHDT and FYEKMQ (reference sequence). CDR3 sequence: CASSPNRDGSYEQYF. The CDR3 DNA follows: TGTGCCAGCAGCCCGAATCGGGACGGCTCCTACGAGCAGTACTTC.

The chain is built from TRBV19 and TRBJ2-3; weak D call: TRBD1 (6 bases). The CDR3 consists of 14 residues. Germline assignment: CDR1 LNHDA and CDR2 SQIVND (reference sequence). With 6 bases removed from V and 6 bases from J, the gap between germline ends came to 16 bases. DNA of the CDR3: TGTGCCAGTAGAAGGCAGGGGCGCTGCGATACGCAGTATTTT. Translation: CASRRQGRCDTQYF.

The CDR3, as DNA: TGTGCCAGCAGCTTAGGACAGGGTAAAGATACGCAGTATTTT. It is translated as CASSLGQGKDTQYF. J is TRBJ2-3 and V is TRBV13; maybe TRBD1 (6 bases). Trimming removed 0 bases from V and 5 bases from J, with 9 bases in between. Per the germline V gene, CDR1 is PRHDT and CDR2 is FYEKMQ (reference sequence). There are 14 residues in the CDR3. The full variable domain, in which reference TRBV13 and TRBJ2-3 provide the parts outside the CDR3, is AAGVIQSPRHLIKEKRETATLKCYPIPRHDTVYWYQQGPGQDPQFLISFYEKMQSDKGSIPDRFSAQQFSDYHSELNMSSLELGDSALYFCASSLGQGKDTQYFGPGTRLTVL.

The genes are TRBV6-6 and TRBJ2-4; the D gene could be TRBD1 or TRBD2 (5 bases each). The CDR3 spans 14 residues. Germline V gene data show CDR1 as MNHNY and CDR2 as SVGAGI (reference sequence). Between the trimmed V and J ends, which lost 7 bases and 7 bases, there was a span of 17 bases. The CDR3 nucleotides are TGTGCCAGCACTCAGTTGGGGGACCCCAACATTCAGTACTTC. Its translation: CASTQLGDPNIQYF.

The V call is TRBV29-1, the J call TRBJ2-2; tentative D call: TRBD1 (5 bases). CDR1 is SQVTM, CDR2 ANQGSEA, per germline. This CDR3 is 18 amino acids long. The V gene lost 4 bases and the J gene lost 5 bases, with 26 bases spanning the gap. The CDR3 sequence: CSVAFLQVGANWTGELFF. DNA of the CDR3: TGCAGCGTTGCTTTTCTCCAGGTTGGGGCGAACTGGACCGGGGAGCTGTTTTTT.

This chain links TRBV11-2 with TRBJ1-4; 7 positions match TRBD1. The CDR3 consists of 16 residues. The junction had 4 bases not matched to a gene; V was cut back by 3 bases and J by 0 bases. Germline assignment: CDR1 SGHAT and CDR2 FQNNGV. As DNA, the CDR3 is TGTGCCAGCAGCTTGCAGGGGGGCACAACTAATGAAAAACTGTTTTTT. Protein sequence: CASSLQGGTTNEKLFF.

The gene calls are TRBV5-1 and TRBJ1-1, with a possible D match to TRBD1 (5 bases). Trimming cost V 4 bases and J 3 bases, with 16 bases left between them. Germline values: CDR1 SGHRS, CDR2 YFSETQ. The CDR3 runs to 15 residues. Here the CDR3 DNA reads TGCGCCAGCAGCAGCAGGGCTGACTGGGACACTGAAGCTTTCTTT. Its translation: CASSSRADWDTEAFF. The full variable domain, in which reference TRBV5-1 and TRBJ1-1 provide the parts outside the CDR3, is KAGVTQTPRYLIKTRGQQVTLSCSPISGHRSVSWYQQTPGQGLQFLFEYFSETQRNKGNFPGRFSGRQFSNSRSEMNVSTLELGDSALYLCASSSRADWDTEAFFGQGTRLTVV.

V gene TRBV7-8 combines with J gene TRBJ1-4; the D is unclear. The CDR3 extends over 13 amino acids. From germline, CDR1 is SGHVS and CDR2 FQNEAQ. V lost 3 bases to trimming and J lost 8 bases, with 10 bases between them. Written as DNA, the CDR3 is TGTGCCAGCAGCTTCCGGGTATGGGAAAAACTGTTTTTT. It codes for CASSFRVWEKLFF.